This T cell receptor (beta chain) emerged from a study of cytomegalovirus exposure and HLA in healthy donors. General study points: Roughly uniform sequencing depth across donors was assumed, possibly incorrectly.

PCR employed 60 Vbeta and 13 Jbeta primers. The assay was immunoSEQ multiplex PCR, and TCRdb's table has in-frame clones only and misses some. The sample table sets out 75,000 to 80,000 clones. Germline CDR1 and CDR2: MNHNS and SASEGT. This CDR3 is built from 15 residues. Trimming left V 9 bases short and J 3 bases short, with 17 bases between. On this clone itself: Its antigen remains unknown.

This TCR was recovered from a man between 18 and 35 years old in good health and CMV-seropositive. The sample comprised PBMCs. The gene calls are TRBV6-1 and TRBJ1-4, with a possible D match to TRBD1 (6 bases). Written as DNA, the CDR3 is TGTGCCAGGGGGGCAGGGATAAGGGCTAATGAAAAACTGTTTTTT. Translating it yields CARGAGIRANEKLFF.